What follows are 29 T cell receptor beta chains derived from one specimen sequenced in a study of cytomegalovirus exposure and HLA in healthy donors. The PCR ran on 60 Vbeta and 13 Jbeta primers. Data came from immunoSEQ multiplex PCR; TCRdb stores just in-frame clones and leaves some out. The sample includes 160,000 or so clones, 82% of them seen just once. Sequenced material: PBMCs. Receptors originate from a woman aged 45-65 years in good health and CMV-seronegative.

This CDR3 reads CASRVSGRDEKLFF. The CDR3 DNA reads as TGCGCCAGCAGAGTAAGTGGGCGGGATGAAAAACTGTTTTTT. The rearrangement links TRBV5-1 to TRBJ1-4; unclear D gene. The CDR3 consists of 14 residues. V was clipped by 5 bases and J by 6 bases, with 14 bases between them. Germline CDR1 SGHRS, CDR2 YFSETQ.

CDR3 sequence: CASCGTTSDYEQYF. CDR3 coding DNA: TGTGCCAGCTGCGGGACGACTTCCGACTACGAGCAGTACTTC. The chain uses TRBV2 and TRBJ2-7; a possible D gene is TRBD2 (6 bases). CDR1 and CDR2 from the germline V gene are SNHLY and FYNNEI. The CDR3 consists of 14 residues. The ends were cut back, 8 bases at V and 3 bases at J, with 17 bases in the middle.

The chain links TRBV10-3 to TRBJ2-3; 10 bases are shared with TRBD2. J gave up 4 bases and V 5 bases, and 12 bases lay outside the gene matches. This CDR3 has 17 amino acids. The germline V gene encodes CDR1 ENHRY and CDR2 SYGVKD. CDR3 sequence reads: CAISRLAGRVLADTQYF. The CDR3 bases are TGTGCCATCAGTAGACTAGCGGGCCGCGTTCTTGCAGATACGCAGTATTTT.

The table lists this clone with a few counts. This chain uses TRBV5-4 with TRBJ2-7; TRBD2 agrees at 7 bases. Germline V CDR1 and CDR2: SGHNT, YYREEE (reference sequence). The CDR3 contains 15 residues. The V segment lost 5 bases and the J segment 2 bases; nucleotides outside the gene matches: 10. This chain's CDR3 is CASSRDGTSAYEQYF. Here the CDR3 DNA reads TGTGCCAGCAGTCGAGACGGTACTAGCGCCTACGAGCAGTACTTC.

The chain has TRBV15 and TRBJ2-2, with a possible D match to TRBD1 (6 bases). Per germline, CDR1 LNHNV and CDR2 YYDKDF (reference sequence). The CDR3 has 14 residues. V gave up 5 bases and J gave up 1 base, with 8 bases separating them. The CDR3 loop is CATSPGENTGELFF. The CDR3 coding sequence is TGTGCCACCAGCCCAGGGGAGAACACCGGGGAGCTGTTTTTT. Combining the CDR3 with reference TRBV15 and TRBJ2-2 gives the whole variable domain DAMVIQNPRYQVTQFGKPVTLSCSQTLNHNVMYWYQQKSSQAPKLLFHYYDKDFNNEADTPDNFQSRRPNTSFCFLDIRSPGLGDTAMYLCATSPGENTGELFFGEGSRLTVL.

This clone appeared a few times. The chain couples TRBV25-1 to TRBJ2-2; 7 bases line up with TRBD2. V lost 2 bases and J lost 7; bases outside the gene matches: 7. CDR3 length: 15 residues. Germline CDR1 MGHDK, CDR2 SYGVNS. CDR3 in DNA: TGTGCCAGCAGTGAAGGTCAGGGAGGGCACGGGGAGCTGTTTTTT. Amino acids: CASSEGQGGHGELFF.

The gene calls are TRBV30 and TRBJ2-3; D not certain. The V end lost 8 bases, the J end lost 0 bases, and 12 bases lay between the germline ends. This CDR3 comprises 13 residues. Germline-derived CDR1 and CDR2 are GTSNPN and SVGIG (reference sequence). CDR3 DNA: TGTGCCCGTCGCACAGCAAGCACAGATACGCAGTATTTT. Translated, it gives CARRTASTDTQYF.

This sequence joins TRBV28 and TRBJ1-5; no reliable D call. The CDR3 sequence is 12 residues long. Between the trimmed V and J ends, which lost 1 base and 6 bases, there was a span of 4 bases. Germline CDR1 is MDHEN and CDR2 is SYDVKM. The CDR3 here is CASSLSGQPQHF. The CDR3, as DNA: TGTGCCAGCAGTTTATCGGGTCAGCCCCAGCATTTT. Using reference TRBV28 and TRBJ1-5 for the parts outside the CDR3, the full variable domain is DVKVTQSSRYLVKRTGEKVFLECVQDMDHENMFWYRQDPGLGLRLIYFSYDVKMKEKGDIPEGYSVSREKKERFSLILESASTNQTSMYLCASSLSGQPQHFGDGTRLSIL.

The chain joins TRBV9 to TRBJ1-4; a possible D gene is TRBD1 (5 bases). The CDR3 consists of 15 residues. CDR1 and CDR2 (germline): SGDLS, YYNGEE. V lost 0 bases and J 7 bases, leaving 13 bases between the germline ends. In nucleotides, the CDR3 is TGTGCCAGCAGCGTAGCGGGGGGTAGGAGTGAAAAACTGTTTTTT. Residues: CASSVAGGRSEKLFF.

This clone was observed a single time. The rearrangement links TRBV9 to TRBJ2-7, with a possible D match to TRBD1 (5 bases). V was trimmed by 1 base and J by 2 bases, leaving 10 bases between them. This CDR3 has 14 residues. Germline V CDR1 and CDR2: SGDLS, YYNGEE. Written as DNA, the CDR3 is TGTGCCAGCAGCGTACAGGGTCTCCCCTACGAGCAGTACTTC. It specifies CASSVQGLPYEQYF.

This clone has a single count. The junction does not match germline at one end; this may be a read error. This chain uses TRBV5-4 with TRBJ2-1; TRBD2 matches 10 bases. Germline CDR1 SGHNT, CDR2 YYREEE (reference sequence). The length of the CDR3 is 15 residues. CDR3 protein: CASSATAGGYIEQFF. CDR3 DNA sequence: TGTGCCAGCAGCGCTACAGCGGGGGGGTACATTGAGCAGTTCTTC.

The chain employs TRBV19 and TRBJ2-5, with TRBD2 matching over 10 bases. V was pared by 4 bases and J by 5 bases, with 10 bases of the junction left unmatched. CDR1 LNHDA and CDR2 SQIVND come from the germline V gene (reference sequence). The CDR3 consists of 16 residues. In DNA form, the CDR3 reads TGTGCCAGTAGTAAGCAGGCAGCGGGGGGGCCCGAGACCCAGTACTTC. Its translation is CASSKQAAGGPETQYF.

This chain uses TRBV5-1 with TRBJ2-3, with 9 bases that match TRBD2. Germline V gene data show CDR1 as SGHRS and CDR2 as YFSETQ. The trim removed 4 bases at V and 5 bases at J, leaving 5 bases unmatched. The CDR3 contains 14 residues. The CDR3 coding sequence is TGCGCCAGCAGCGAAGGACTAGCGAAAGATACGCAGTATTTT. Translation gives CASSEGLAKDTQYF.

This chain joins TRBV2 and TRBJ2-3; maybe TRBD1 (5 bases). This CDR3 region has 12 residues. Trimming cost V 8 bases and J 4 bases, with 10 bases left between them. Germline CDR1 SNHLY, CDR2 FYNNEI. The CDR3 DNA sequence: TGTGCCAGCGGCAGGGTTTCAGATACGCAGTATTTT. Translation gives CASGRVSDTQYF.

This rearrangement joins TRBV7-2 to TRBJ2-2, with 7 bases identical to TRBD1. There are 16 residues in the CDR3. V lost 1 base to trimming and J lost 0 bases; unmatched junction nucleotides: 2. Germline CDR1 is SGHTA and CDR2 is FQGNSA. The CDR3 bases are TGTGCCAGCAGCTTAGAAGGGGGCCCGAACACCGGGGAGCTGTTTTTT. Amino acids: CASSLEGGPNTGELFF.

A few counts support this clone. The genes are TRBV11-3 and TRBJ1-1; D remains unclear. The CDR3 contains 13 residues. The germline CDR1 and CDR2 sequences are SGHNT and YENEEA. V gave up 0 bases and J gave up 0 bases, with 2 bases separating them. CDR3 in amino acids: CASSLDVNTEAFF. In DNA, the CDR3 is TGTGCCAGCAGCTTAGACGTGAACACTGAAGCTTTCTTT. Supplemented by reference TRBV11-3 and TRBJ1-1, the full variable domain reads EAGVVQSPRYKIIEKKQPVAFWCNPISGHNTLYWYLQNLGQGPELLIRYENEEAVDDSQLPKDRFSAERLKGVDSTLKIQPAELGDSAVYLCASSLDVNTEAFFGQGTRLTVV.

The CDR3 is CASSADRYEQYF. In DNA, the CDR3 is TGCGCCAGCAGCGCGGACAGATACGAGCAGTACTTC. The genes are TRBV5-1 and TRBJ2-7; D is perhaps TRBD1 (6 bases). V lost 4 bases, J lost 4 bases, and 9 bases lay in between. CDR1 and CDR2 (germline): SGHRS, YFSETQ. The CDR3 has 12 amino acids.

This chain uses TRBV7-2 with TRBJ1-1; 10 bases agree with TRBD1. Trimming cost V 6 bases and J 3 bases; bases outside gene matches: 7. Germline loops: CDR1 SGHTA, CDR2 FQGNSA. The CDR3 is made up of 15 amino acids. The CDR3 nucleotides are TGTGCCAGCAGACGACAGGGGGCGCGGGACACTGAAGCTTTCTTT. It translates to CASRRQGARDTEAFF. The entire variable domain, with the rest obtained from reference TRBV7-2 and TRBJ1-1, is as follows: GAGVSQSPSNKVTEKGKDVELRCDPISGHTALYWYRQSLGQGLEFLIYFQGNSAPDKSGLPSDRFSAERTGGSVSTLTIQRTQQEDSAVYLCASRRQGARDTEAFFGQGTRLTVV.

This CDR3 reads CASSQSRGFVAFF. CDR3 DNA: TGTGCCAGCAGCCAATCCCGGGGTTTCGTAGCTTTCTTT. The chain has TRBV14 and TRBJ1-1; D is unclear. The CDR3 sequence is 13 residues long. Per germline, CDR1 SGHDN and CDR2 FVKESK. Trimming stripped 2 bases from V and 10 bases from J, with 14 bases between.

CDR3 sequence (DNA): TGTGCCAGCAGTCCCCTCGACAGTTGGAACACTGAAGCTTTCTTT. This codes for CASSPLDSWNTEAFF. The chain uses TRBV27 and TRBJ1-1; D possibly corresponds to TRBD1 (5 bases). This CDR3 contains 15 residues. Germline loops: CDR1 MNHEY, CDR2 SMNVEV (reference sequence). V lost 5 bases to trimming and J lost 1 base, with 14 bases between them.

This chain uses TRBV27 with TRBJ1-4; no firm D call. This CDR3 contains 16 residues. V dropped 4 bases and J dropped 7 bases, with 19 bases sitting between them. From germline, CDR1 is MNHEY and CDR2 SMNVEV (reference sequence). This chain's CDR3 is CASSSGIRPFGEKLFF. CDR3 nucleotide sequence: TGTGCCAGCAGTTCCGGGATAAGGCCCTTTGGTGAAAAACTGTTTTTT.

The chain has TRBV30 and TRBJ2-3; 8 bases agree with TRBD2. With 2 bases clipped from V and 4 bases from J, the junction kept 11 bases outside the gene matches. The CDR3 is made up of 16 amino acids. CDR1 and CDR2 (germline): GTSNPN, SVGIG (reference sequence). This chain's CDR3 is CAWSLKRGGLADTQYF. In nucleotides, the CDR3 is TGTGCCTGGAGTCTGAAACGGGGGGGCCTGGCAGATACGCAGTATTTT.

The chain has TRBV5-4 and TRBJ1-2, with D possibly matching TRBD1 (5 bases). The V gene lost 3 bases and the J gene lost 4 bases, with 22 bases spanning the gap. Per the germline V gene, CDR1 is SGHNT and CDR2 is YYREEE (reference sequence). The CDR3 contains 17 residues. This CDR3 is CASSSTAPGGETYGYTF. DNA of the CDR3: TGTGCCAGCAGCTCCACAGCGCCTGGAGGGGAGACCTATGGCTACACCTTC.

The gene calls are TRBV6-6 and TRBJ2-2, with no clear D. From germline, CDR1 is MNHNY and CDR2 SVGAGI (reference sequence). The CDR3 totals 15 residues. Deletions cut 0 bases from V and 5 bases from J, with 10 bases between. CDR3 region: CASSYSSPRTGELFF. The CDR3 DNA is TGTGCCAGCAGTTACTCAAGCCCAAGAACCGGGGAGCTGTTTTTT.

As DNA, the CDR3 is TGTGCCAGCATCCCCGCGGGGACAGGGATCGACGAGCAGTACTTC. This encodes CASIPAGTGIDEQYF. The chain carries TRBV28 and TRBJ2-5; TRBD1 matches 9 bases. The DNA end is a closer match to TRBJ2-7, so the J assignment may be wrong. The CDR3 extends over 15 amino acids. The germline V gene has CDR1 MDHEN and CDR2 SYDVKM.

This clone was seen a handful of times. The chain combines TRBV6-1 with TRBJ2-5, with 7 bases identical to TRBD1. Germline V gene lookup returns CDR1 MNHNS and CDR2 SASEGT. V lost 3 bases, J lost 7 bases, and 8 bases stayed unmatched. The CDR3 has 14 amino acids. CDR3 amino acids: CASSDPGQLGTQYF. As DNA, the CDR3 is TGTGCCAGCAGTGACCCGGGACAGTTGGGGACCCAGTACTTC.

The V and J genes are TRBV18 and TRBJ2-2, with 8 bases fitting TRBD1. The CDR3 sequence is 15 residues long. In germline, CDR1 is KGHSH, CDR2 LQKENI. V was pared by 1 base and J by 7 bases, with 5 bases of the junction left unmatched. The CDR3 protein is CASSPRDRTLGELFF. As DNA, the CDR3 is TGTGCCAGCTCACCACGGGACAGGACACTCGGGGAGCTGTTTTTT.

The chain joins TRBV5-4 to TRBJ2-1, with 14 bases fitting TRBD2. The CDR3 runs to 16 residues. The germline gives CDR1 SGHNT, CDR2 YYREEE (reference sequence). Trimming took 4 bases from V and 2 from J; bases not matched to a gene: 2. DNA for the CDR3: TGTGCCAGCAGCCGGACTAGCGGGGGGACCTACAATGAGCAGTTCTTC. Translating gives CASSRTSGGTYNEQFF.

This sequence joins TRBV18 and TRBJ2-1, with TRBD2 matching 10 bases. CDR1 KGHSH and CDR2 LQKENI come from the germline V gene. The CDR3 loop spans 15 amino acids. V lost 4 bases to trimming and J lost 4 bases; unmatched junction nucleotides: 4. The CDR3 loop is CASSLLAGDYNEQFF. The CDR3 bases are TGTGCCAGCTCACTGCTAGCGGGGGATTACAATGAGCAGTTCTTC.